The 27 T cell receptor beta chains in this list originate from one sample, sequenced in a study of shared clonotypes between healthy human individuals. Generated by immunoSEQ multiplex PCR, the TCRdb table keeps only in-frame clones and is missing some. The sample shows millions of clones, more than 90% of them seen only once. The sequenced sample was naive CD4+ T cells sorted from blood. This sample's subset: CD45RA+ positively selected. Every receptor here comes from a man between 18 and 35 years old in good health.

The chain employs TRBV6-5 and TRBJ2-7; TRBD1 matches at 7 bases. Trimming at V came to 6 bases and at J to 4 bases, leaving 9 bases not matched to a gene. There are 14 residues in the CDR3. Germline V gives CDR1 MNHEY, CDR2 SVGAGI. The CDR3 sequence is CASSTRDSFYEQYF. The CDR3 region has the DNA TGTGCCAGCAGCACCCGGGACAGTTTTTACGAGCAGTACTTC.

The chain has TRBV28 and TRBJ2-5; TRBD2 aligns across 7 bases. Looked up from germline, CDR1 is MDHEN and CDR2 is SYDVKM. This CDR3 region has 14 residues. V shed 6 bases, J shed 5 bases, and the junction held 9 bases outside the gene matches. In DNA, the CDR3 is TGTGCCAGCAGGGGGGAGGGGCGCGGGGAGACCCAGTACTTC. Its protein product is CASRGEGRGETQYF.

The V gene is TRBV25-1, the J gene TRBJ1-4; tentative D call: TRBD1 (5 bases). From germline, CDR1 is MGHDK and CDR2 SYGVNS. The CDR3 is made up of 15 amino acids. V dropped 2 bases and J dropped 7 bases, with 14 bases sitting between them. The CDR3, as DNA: TGTGCCAGCAGTGAAGTGTCAGGGTTAGGTGAAAAACTGTTTTTT. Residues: CASSEVSGLGEKLFF.

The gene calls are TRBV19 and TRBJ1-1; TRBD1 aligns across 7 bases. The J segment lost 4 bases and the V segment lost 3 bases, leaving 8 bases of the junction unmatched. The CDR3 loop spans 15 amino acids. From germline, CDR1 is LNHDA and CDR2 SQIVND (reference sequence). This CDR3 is CASSIARGFGTEAFF. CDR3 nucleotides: TGTGCCAGTAGTATCGCCAGGGGGTTCGGCACTGAAGCTTTCTTT.

CDR3 nucleotide sequence: TGTGCCAGCAGCCCTCGAAAGACTAACTATGGCTACACCTTC. The encoded protein is CASSPRKTNYGYTF. The chain links TRBV7-2 to TRBJ1-2; D unresolved. Germline V CDR1 and CDR2: SGHTA, FQGNSA. With 5 bases removed from V and 0 bases from J, the gap between germline ends came to 10 bases. This CDR3 contains 14 residues.

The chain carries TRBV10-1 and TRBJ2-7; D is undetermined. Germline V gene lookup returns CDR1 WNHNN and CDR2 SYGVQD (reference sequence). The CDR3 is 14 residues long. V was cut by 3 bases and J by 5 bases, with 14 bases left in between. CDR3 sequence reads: CASSDKYSRHEQYF. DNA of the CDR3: TGCGCCAGCAGTGATAAGTATAGTCGCCACGAGCAGTACTTC.

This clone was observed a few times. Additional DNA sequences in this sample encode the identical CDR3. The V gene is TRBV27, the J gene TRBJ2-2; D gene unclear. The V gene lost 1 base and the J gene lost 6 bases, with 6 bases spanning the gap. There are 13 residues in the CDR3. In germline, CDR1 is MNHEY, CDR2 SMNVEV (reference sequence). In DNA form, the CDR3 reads TGTGCCAGCAGTTTATGGGGATCCGGGGAGCTGTTTTTT. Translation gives CASSLWGSGELFF.

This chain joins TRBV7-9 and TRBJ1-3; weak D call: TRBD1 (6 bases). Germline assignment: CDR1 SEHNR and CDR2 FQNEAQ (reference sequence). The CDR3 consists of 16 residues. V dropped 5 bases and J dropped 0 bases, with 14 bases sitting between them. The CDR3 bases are TGTGCCAGCAGCCTTGATGGACAGATCTCTGGAAACACCATATATTTT. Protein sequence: CASSLDGQISGNTIYF.

The CDR3 DNA reads TGTGCCAGCAGTGACGGAGGGGTTGGCAATCAGCCCCAGCATTTT. Encoded protein: CASSDGGVGNQPQHF. The rearrangement uses TRBV28 and TRBJ1-5; D is possibly TRBD1 (5 bases). Germline values: CDR1 MDHEN, CDR2 SYDVKM. Trimming removed 5 bases at V and 2 bases at J, with 13 bases between. This CDR3 spans 15 amino acids.

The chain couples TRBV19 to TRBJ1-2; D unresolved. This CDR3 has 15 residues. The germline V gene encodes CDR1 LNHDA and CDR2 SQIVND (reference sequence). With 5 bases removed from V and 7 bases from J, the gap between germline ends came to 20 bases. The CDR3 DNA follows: TGTGCCAGTAGTTCTCCCGGCGCGGGGAAGGCTGGCTACACCTTC. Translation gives CASSSPGAGKAGYTF.

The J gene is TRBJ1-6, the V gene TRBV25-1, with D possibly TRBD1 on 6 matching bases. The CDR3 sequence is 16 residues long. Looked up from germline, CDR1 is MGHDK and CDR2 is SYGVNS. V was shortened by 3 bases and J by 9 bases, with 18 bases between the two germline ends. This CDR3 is CASSDRNRAASSPLHF. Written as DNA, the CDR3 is TGTGCCAGCAGTGACAGGAACAGGGCCGCTAGTTCACCCCTCCACTTT.

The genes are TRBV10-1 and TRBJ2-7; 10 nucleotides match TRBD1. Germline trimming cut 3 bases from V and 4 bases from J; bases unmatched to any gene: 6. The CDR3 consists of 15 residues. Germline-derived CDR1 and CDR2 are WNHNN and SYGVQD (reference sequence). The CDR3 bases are TGCGCCAGCAGTGAAGCGGGACAGGGGAGGTACGAGCAGTACTTC. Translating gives CASSEAGQGRYEQYF.

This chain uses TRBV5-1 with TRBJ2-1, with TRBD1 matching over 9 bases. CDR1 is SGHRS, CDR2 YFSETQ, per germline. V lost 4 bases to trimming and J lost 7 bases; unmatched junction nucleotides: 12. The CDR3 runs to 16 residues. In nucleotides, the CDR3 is TGCGCCAGCAGCATATCCGGGACAGGGCTTGGGAATGAGCAGTTCTTC. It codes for CASSISGTGLGNEQFF.

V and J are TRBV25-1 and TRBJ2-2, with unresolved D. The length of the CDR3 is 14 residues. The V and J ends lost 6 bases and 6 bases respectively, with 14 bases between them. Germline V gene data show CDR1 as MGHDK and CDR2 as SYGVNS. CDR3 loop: CASSDIERAGELFF. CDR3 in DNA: TGTGCCAGCAGCGATATAGAACGCGCCGGGGAGCTGTTTTTT.

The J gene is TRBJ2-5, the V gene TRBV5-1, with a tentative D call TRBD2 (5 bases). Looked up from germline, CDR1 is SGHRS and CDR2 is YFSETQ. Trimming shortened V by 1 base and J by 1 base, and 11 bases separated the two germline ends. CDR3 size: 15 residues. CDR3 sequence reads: CASSLPPGFQETQYF. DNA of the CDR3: TGCGCCAGCAGCTTGCCGCCGGGGTTCCAAGAGACCCAGTACTTC.

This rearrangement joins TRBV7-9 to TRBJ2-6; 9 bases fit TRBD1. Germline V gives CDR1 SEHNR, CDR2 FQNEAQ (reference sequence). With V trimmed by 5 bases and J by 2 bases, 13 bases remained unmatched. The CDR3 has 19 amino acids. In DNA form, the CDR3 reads TGTGCCAGCAGCCCTCTCCCGGGACAGGGTGAAACTGGGGCCAACGTCCTGACTTTC. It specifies CASSPLPGQGETGANVLTF.

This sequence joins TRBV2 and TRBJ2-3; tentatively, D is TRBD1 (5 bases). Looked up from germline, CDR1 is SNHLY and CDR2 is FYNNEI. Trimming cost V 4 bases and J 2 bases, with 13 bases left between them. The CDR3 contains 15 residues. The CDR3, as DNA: TGTGCCAGCAGTGCAACGACAGCTATCACAGATACGCAGTATTTT. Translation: CASSATTAITDTQYF.

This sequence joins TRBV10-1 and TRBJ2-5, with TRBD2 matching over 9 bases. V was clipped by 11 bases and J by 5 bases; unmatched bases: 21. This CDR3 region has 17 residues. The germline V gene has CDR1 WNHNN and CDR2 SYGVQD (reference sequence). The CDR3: CASPEDGSGGTGETQYF. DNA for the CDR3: TGCGCCTCCCCGGAGGACGGTAGCGGGGGTACGGGGGAGACCCAGTACTTC.

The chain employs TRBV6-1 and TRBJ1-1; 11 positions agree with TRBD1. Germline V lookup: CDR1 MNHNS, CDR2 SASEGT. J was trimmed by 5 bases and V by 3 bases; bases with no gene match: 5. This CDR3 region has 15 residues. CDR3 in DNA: TGTGCCAGCAGTGACCTCCGGGACAGGGGGACTGAAGCTTTCTTT. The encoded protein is CASSDLRDRGTEAFF.

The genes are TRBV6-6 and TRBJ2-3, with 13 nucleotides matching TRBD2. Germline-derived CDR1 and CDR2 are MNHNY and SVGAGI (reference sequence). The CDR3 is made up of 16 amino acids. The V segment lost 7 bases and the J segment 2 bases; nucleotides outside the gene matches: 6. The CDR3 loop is CASIHGTSGDTDTQYF. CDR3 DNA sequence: TGTGCCAGCATCCACGGGACTAGCGGGGACACAGATACGCAGTATTTT.

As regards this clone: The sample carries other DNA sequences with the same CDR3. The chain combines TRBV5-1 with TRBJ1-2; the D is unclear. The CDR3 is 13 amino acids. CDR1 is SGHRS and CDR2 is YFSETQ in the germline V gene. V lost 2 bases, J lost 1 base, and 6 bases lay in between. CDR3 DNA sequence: TGCGCCAGCAGCTTAACCGATAACTATGGCTACACCTTC. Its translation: CASSLTDNYGYTF.

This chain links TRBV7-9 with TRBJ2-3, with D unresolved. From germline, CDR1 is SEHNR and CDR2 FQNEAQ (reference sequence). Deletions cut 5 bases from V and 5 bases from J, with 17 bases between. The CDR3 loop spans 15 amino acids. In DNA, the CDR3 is TGTGCCAGCAGCCTTGCCCCAAATCACGGAGATACGCAGTATTTT. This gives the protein CASSLAPNHGDTQYF.

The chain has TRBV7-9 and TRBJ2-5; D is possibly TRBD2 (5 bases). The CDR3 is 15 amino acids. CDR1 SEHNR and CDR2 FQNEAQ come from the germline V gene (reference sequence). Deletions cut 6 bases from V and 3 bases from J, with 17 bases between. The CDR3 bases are TGTGCCAGCAGACCTTTCGGGGAGACCAAAGAGACCCAGTACTTC. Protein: CASRPFGETKETQYF. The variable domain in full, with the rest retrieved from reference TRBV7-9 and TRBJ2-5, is DTGVSQNPRHKITKRGQNVTFRCDPISEHNRLYWYRQTLGQGPEFLTYFQNEAQLEKSRLLSDRFSAERPKGSFSTLEIQRTEQGDSAMYLCASRPFGETKETQYFGPGTRLLVL.

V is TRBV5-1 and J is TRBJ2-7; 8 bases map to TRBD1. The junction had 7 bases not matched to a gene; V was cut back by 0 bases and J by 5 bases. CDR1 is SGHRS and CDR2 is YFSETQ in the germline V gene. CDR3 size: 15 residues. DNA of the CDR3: TGCGCCAGCAGCTTGGGGTCAGGGGGCTGGAACGAGCAGTACTTC. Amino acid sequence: CASSLGSGGWNEQYF.

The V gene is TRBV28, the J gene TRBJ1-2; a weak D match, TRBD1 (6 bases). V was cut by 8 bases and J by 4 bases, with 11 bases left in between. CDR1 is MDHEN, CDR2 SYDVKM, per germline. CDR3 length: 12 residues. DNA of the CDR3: TGTGCCAGCCACGCACAGGGCTATGGCTACACCTTC. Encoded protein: CASHAQGYGYTF.

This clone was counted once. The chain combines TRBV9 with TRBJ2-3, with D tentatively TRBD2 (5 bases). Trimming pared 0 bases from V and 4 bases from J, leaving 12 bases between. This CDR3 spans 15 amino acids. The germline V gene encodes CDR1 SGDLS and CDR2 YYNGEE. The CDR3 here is CASSVALLASDTQYF. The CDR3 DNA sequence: TGTGCCAGCAGCGTAGCTCTGCTAGCCTCAGATACGCAGTATTTT.

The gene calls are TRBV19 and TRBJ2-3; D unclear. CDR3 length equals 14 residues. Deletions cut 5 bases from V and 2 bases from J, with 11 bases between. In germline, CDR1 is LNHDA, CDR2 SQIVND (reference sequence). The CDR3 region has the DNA TGTGCCAGTAGTCGGGCAGGCCCCACAGATACGCAGTATTTT. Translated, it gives CASSRAGPTDTQYF.